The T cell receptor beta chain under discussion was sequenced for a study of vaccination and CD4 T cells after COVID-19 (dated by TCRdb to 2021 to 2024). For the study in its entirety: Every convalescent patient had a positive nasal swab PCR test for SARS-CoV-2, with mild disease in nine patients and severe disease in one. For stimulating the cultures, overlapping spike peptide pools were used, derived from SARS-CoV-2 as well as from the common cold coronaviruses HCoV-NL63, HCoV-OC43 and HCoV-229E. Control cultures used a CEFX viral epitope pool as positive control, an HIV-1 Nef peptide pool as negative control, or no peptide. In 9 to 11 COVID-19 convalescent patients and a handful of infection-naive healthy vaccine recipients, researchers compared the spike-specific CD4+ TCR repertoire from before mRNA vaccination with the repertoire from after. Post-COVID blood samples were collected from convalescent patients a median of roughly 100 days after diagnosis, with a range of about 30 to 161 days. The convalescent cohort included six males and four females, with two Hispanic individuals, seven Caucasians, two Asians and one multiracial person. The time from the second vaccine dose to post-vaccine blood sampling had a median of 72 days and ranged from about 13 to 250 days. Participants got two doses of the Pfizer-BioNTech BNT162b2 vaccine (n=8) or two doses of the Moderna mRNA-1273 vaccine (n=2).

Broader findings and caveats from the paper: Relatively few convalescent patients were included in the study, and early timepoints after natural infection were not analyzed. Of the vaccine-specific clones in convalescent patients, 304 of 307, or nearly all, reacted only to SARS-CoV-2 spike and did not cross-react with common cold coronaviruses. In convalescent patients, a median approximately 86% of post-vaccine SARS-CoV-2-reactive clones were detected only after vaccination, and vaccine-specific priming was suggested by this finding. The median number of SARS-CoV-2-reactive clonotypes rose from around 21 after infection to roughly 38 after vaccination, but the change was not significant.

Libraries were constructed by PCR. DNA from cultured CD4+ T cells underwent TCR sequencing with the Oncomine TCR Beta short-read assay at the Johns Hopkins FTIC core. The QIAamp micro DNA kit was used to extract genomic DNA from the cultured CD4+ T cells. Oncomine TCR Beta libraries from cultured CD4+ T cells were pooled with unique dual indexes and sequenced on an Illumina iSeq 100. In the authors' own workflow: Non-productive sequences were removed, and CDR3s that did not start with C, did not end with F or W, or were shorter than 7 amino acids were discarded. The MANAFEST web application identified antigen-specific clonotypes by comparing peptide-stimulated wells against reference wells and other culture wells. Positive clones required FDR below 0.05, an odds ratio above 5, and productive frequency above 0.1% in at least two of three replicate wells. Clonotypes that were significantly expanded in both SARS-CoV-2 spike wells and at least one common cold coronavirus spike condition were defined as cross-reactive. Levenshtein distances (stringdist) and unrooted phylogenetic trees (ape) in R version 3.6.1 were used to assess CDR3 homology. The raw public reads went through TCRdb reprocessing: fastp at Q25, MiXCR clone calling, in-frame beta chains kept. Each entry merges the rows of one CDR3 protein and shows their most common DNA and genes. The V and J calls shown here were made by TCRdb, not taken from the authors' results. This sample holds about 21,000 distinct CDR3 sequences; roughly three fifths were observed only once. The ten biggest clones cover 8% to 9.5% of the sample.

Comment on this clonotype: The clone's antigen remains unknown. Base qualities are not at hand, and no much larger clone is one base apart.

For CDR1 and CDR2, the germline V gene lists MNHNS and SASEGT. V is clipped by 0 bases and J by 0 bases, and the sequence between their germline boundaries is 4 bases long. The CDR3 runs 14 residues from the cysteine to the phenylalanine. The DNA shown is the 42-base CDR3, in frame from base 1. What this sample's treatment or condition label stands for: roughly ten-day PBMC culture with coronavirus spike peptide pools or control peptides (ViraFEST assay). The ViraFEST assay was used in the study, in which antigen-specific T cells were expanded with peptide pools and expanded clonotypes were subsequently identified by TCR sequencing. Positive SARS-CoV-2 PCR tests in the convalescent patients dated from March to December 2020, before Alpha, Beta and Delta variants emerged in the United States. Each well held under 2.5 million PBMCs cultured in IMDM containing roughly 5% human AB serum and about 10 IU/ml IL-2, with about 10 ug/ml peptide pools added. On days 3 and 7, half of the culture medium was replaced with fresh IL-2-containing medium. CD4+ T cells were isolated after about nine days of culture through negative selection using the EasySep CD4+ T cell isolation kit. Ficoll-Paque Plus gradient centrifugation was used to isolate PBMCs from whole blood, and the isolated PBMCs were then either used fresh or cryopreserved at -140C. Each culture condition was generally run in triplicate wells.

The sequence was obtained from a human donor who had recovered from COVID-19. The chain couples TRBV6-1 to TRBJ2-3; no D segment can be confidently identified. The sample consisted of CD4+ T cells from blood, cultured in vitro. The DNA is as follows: TGTGCCAGCAGTGAAGCAGGTAGCACAGATACGCAGTATTTT. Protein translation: CASSEAGSTDTQYF.